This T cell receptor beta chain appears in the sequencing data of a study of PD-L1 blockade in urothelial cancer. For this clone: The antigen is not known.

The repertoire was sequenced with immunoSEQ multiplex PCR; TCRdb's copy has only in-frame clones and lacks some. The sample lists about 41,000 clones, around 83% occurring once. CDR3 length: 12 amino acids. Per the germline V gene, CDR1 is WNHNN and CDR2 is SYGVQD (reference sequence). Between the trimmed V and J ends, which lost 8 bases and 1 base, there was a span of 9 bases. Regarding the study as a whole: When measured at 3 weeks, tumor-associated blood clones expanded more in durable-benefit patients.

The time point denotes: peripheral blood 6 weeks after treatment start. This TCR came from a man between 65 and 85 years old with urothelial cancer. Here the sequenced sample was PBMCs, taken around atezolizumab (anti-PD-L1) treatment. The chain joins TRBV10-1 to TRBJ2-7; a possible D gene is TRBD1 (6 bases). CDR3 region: CASGDTSYEQYF. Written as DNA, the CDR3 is TGCGCCAGCGGGGACACTTCCTACGAGCAGTACTTC.